The 16 T cell receptor beta chains in this list originate from one sample, sequenced in a study of blood T cells in healthy people across ages. With a J-beta primer mix and a sample-barcoded 5' primer, a second PCR ran 7 to 11 cycles. TCRdb re-called the 5' RACE reads through MiXCR, storing one row per CDR3 protein. The sample contains under 1,000,000 distinct CDR3 sequences, around 45% of which appear only once. The specimen sequenced was blood. The receptors here all came from an older man in good health.

This clonotype was observed many times. The chain recombines TRBV29-1 with TRBJ1-1; D is uncertain. Trimming cost V 4 bases and J 8 bases, with 11 bases left between them. The CDR3 totals 11 residues. CDR1 is SQVTM and CDR2 is ANQGSEA in the germline V gene. The chain's CDR3 is CSVARGGEAFF. The CDR3, as DNA: TGCAGCGTTGCCCGGGGAGGGGAAGCTTTCTTT.

The CDR3 coding sequence is TGTGCCAGCAGCGTGTCGGGGCGAGAGACCCAGTACTTC. Its translation is CASSVSGRETQYF. The V call is TRBV9, the J call TRBJ2-5; the D gene could be TRBD1 or TRBD2 (5 bases each). V gave up 2 bases and J gave up 4 bases, with 9 bases separating them. CDR1 and CDR2 from the germline V gene are SGDLS and YYNGEE. There are 13 residues in the CDR3.

This chain uses TRBV29-1 with TRBJ2-3; TRBD1 is a possible D gene (6 bases). CDR3 length: 15 residues. V was pared by 3 bases and J by 7 bases, with 20 bases between. CDR1 SQVTM and CDR2 ANQGSEA come from the germline V gene. CDR3: CSVDQTGKGGNTQYF. CDR3 nucleotide sequence: TGCAGCGTTGACCAGACCGGGAAAGGGGGAAATACGCAGTATTTT.

This clonotype was recorded at least ten times. V and J are TRBV30 and TRBJ2-5, with a possible D match to TRBD1 (5 bases). The CDR3 runs 13 residues. V gave up 1 base and J gave up 4 bases, with 10 bases separating them. Germline CDR1 is GTSNPN and CDR2 is SVGIG (reference sequence). CDR3 sequence reads: CAWSGKGVETQYF. The CDR3 DNA sequence: TGTGCCTGGAGTGGGAAAGGGGTAGAGACCCAGTACTTC.

This clonotype was seen a handful of times. The chain recombines TRBV3-1 with TRBJ2-3; D is unclear. Trimming removed 0 bases from V and 8 bases from J, with 9 bases in between. Germline lookup yields CDR1 LGHDT and CDR2 YNNKEL (reference sequence). This CDR3 has 13 residues. CDR3 bases: TGTGCCAGCAGCCAAGACCCACGGGTTACGCAGTATTTT. Translating it yields CASSQDPRVTQYF.

The chain employs TRBV10-3 and TRBJ1-2; D is ambiguous. V lost 4 bases to trimming and J lost 2 bases, with 8 bases between them. The CDR3 spans 13 residues. The germline V gene has CDR1 ENHRY and CDR2 SYGVKD. The CDR3 DNA reads as TGTGCCATCAGTGCGGAGCCCAACTATGGCTACACCTTC. Translating it yields CAISAEPNYGYTF.

As for this clonotype: The CDR3 ends on some other residue instead of the conserved phenylalanine or tryptophan, so this is likely a read error. The chain joins TRBV5-1 to TRBJ1-2; D not resolved. Germline-derived CDR1 and CDR2 are SGHRS and YFSETQ. The CDR3 has 14 residues. The V and J ends lost 0 bases and 4 bases respectively, with 10 bases between them. CDR3 region: CASSLEAASYGYTL. The CDR3 DNA is TGCGCCAGCAGCTTGGAAGCGGCCAGCTATGGCTACACCTTG.

The table lists this clonotype with a few counts. The chain uses TRBV10-3 and TRBJ2-7, with unresolved D. Germline CDR1 reads ENHRY; CDR2 reads SYGVKD. Between the trimmed V and J ends, which lost 1 base and 6 bases, there was a span of 10 bases. CDR3 size: 13 residues. CDR3 DNA: TGTGCCATCAGTGAGTTAAAAGGTAGCGAGCAGTACTTC. As protein: CAISELKGSEQYF.

The V gene is TRBV11-2, the J gene TRBJ1-2, with 9 bases fitting TRBD1. V lost 3 bases, J lost 7 bases, and 9 bases stayed unmatched. This CDR3 is built from 15 residues. The V gene's germline CDR1 is SGHAT and CDR2 FQNNGV. The CDR3 spells CASSFDPATGGGYTF. The CDR3 DNA follows: TGTGCCAGCAGCTTTGATCCTGCGACAGGGGGTGGCTACACCTTC.

This clonotype was seen repeatedly, ten times or more. The chain couples TRBV27 to TRBJ2-3; perhaps TRBD2 as D (5 bases). The length of the CDR3 is 15 residues. CDR1 is MNHEY and CDR2 is SMNVEV in the germline V gene (reference sequence). The ends were cut back, 4 bases at V and 3 bases at J, with 14 bases in the middle. Here the CDR3 reads CASSSPGRETDTQYF. The CDR3 nucleotides read TGTGCCAGCAGTTCCCCCGGCCGGGAAACAGATACGCAGTATTTT.

The CDR3 sequence is CASSNPTGEETQYF. CDR3 DNA: TGTGCCAGCAGCAACCCTACAGGGGAAGAGACCCAGTACTTC. The chain is built from TRBV13 and TRBJ2-5, with TRBD1 identical over 7 bases. CDR1 is PRHDT and CDR2 is FYEKMQ in the germline V gene (reference sequence). The V segment lost 5 bases and the J segment 3 bases; nucleotides outside the gene matches: 6. There are 14 residues in the CDR3.

The V gene is TRBV2, the J gene TRBJ2-6; maybe TRBD1 (5 bases). CDR1 and CDR2 from the germline V gene are SNHLY and FYNNEI. The CDR3 spans 16 residues. With 7 bases removed from V and 0 bases from J, the gap between germline ends came to 13 bases. CDR3 in DNA: TGTGCCAGCAATCAGGGTATGACCTCTGGGGCCAACGTCCTGACTTTC. It codes for CASNQGMTSGANVLTF.

Notes on this clonotype: A clone one base away is much larger, so this may be a read error. The chain uses TRBV7-9 and TRBJ2-5, with 7 nucleotides matching TRBD2. The closer fit of TRBJ2-7 to the DNA end suggests the J call may be wrong. There are 13 residues in the CDR3. Germline CDR1 reads SEHNR; CDR2 reads FQNEAQ (reference sequence). This CDR3 is CASSVAGRDEQYF. CDR3 coding DNA: TGTGCCAGCAGCGTAGCGGGTCGGGACGAGCAGTACTTC.

This chain joins TRBV25-1 and TRBJ2-2, with D hard to call. V was shortened by 1 base and J by 4 bases, with 16 bases between the two germline ends. Germline loops: CDR1 MGHDK, CDR2 SYGVNS. This CDR3 comprises 17 residues. CDR3 protein: CASSESSATSGTGELFF. CDR3 DNA: TGTGCCAGCAGTGAATCCAGCGCCACTTCCGGCACCGGGGAGCTGTTTTTT.

As for this clonotype: One end of the junction fails to match germline, which may point to a read error. The chain combines TRBV6-5 with TRBJ2-2; TRBD1 aligns across 9 bases. The length of the CDR3 is 15 residues. The V gene's germline CDR1 is MNHEY and CDR2 SVGAGI. The CDR3 sequence: CAGSKGQGSTGELFF. The CDR3 DNA sequence: TGTGCCGGCAGCAAGGGACAGGGAAGCACCGGGGAGCTGTTTTTT.

This clonotype was recorded a few times. The V and J genes are TRBV3-1 and TRBJ2-7; 12 bases map to TRBD1. The V gene's germline CDR1 is LGHDT and CDR2 YNNKEL (reference sequence). The CDR3 extends over 15 amino acids. V shed 6 bases and J 5 bases; nucleotides not matched to a gene: 8. As DNA, the CDR3 is TGTGCCAGCAGATTCGGGACAGGGGGCAGAGACGAGCAGTACTTC. It specifies CASRFGTGGRDEQYF.